Presented here are 21 T cell receptor beta chains from one specimen sequenced in a study of blood T cells in healthy people across ages. Primed by a sample-barcoded 5' primer and a J-beta primer mix, a second PCR proceeded for 7 to 11 cycles. MiXCR, run by TCRdb on the 5' RACE reads, gives a single entry per CDR3 protein. The data hold about 640,000 distinct CDR3 sequences, with 45% to 65% observed a single time. Sequencing was performed on blood. The receptors originated from a man aged 55 to 70 in good health.

The chain combines TRBV7-8 with TRBJ2-1, with D possibly called TRBD1 or TRBD2 (7 bases each). The germline V gene has CDR1 SGHVS and CDR2 FQNEAQ. Trimming stripped 4 bases from V and 1 base from J, with 20 bases between. This CDR3 region has 18 residues. The CDR3 sequence is CASSSYRGGQRSYNEQFF. The CDR3 coding sequence is TGTGCCAGCAGCTCCTACAGGGGAGGGCAGCGTTCCTACAATGAGCAGTTCTTC.

J is TRBJ2-1 and V is TRBV11-3, with 7 positions matching TRBD2. CDR1 is SGHNT, CDR2 YENEEA, per germline. With 5 bases clipped from V and 3 bases from J, the junction kept 7 bases outside the gene matches. This CDR3 has 15 residues. The CDR3 here is CASSPRASGYNEQFF. DNA for the CDR3: TGTGCCAGCAGCCCCCGGGCTAGCGGCTACAATGAGCAGTTCTTC.

This clonotype occurred once. The chain combines TRBV20-1 with TRBJ2-3; a possible D gene is TRBD2 (5 bases). The CDR3 length is 15 residues. The germline gives CDR1 DFQATT, CDR2 SNEGSKA (reference sequence). V lost 2 bases to trimming and J lost 1 base, with 13 bases between them. For the CDR3, the DNA is TGCAGTGCTAGAAACCCAGGAGGTGGCACAGATACGCAGTATTTT. Residues: CSARNPGGGTDTQYF.

The chain is built from TRBV20-1 and TRBJ2-3; no definite D call. The CDR3 covers 12 residues. Deletions cut 5 bases from V and 0 bases from J, with 6 bases between. Per germline, CDR1 DFQATT and CDR2 SNEGSKA (reference sequence). The DNA of the CDR3 is TGCAGTGCTGCTGACAGCACAGATACGCAGTATTTT. Its translation is CSAADSTDTQYF.

The V call is TRBV4-1, the J call TRBJ2-7, with D tentatively TRBD1 (5 bases). TRBJ2-4 matches the DNA end more closely, so the J call is doubtful. This CDR3 has 14 amino acids. The germline CDR1 and CDR2 sequences are MGHRA and YSYEKL. The chain's CDR3 is CASSPTDTEGIQYF. The DNA of the CDR3 is TGCGCCAGCAGCCCGACGGACACGGAAGGCATTCAGTACTTC.

This sequence joins TRBV20-1 and TRBJ1-5; D call uncertain. CDR1 DFQATT and CDR2 SNEGSKA come from the germline V gene (reference sequence). Trimming took 0 bases from V and 3 from J, leaving 9 bases between them. The CDR3 contains 14 residues. The CDR3 bases are TGCAGTGCTAGAGATTCTTCCTTCAATCAGCCCCAGCATTTT. Translated: CSARDSSFNQPQHF.

This rearrangement joins TRBV7-7 to TRBJ2-3; perhaps TRBD2 as D (6 bases). The CDR3 is 15 amino acids. Germline CDR1 is SSHAT and CDR2 is FNYEAQ (reference sequence). The germline V and J ends were trimmed by 3 bases and 4 bases, with 14 bases remaining between them. Here the CDR3 reads CASSLGGYKADTQYF. The CDR3 nucleotides are TGTGCCAGCAGCTTGGGAGGTTACAAGGCAGATACGCAGTATTTT. Together with reference TRBV7-7 and TRBJ2-3, the CDR3 gives the full variable domain: GAGVSQSPRYKVTKRGQDVTLRCDPISSHATLYWYQQALGQGPEFLTYFNYEAQPDKSGLPSDRFSAERPEGSISTLTIQRTEQRDSAMYRCASSLGGYKADTQYFGPGTRLTVL.

There are a few counts of this clonotype. The V call is TRBV6-5, the J call TRBJ2-3; maybe TRBD2 (5 bases). The CDR3 extends over 14 amino acids. Germline values: CDR1 MNHEY, CDR2 SVGAGI. V was shortened by 10 bases and J by 2 bases, with 16 bases between the two germline ends. The CDR3 DNA sequence: TGTGCCACCAAAAGAGGGTCTTTCACAGATACGCAGTATTTT. As protein: CATKRGSFTDTQYF.

This clonotype was seen a few times. J is TRBJ1-6 and V is TRBV25-1; D uncertain. CDR1 is MGHDK, CDR2 SYGVNS, per germline. Between the trimmed V and J ends, which lost 4 bases and 8 bases, there was a span of 9 bases. The CDR3 sequence is 13 residues long. As DNA, the CDR3 is TGTGCCAGCAGTGGTAGGGAATATTCACCCCTCCACTTT. It is translated as CASSGREYSPLHF.

A few counts support this clonotype. This chain links TRBV5-5 with TRBJ2-1; no firm D call. Trimming pared 4 bases from V and 4 bases from J, leaving 15 bases between. The germline gives CDR1 SGHKS, CDR2 YYEKEE (reference sequence). The CDR3 sequence is 15 residues long. CDR3 in DNA: TGTGCCAGCAGCCCAGACCCCACGATTTACAATGAGCAGTTCTTC. It is translated as CASSPDPTIYNEQFF.

There are many counts of this clonotype. A junction boundary mismatches the germline segment, possibly from a read error. The chain recombines TRBV5-1 with TRBJ2-1, with 9 bases lining up with TRBD2. Germline assignment: CDR1 SGHRS and CDR2 YFSETQ. This CDR3 has 15 amino acids. In nucleotides, the CDR3 is TGTGCCAGCAGTTTGGATAGCGGGGGCTACAATGAGCAGTTCTTC. It specifies CASSLDSGGYNEQFF.

The chain combines TRBV27 with TRBJ2-2; D gene ambiguous. The germline gives CDR1 MNHEY, CDR2 SMNVEV (reference sequence). V gave up 6 bases and J gave up 5 bases, with 10 bases separating them. The CDR3 is 13 residues long. The CDR3: CASRNTRTGELFF. CDR3 DNA sequence: TGTGCCAGCAGAAATACAAGGACCGGGGAGCTGTTTTTT.

The chain employs TRBV20-1 and TRBJ2-5, with D perhaps TRBD2 (7 bases). This CDR3 contains 15 residues. V lost 0 bases to trimming and J lost 1 base, with 12 bases between them. Germline CDR1 and CDR2: DFQATT and SNEGSKA (reference sequence). The CDR3 loop reads CSARDLGGPQETQYF. The CDR3, as DNA: TGCAGTGCTAGAGACCTCGGGGGGCCCCAAGAGACCCAGTACTTC.

The chain joins TRBV20-1 to TRBJ1-2; 8 bases fit TRBD1. Germline trimming cut 4 bases from V and 9 bases from J; bases unmatched to any gene: 19. From germline, CDR1 is DFQATT and CDR2 SNEGSKA (reference sequence). This CDR3 spans 16 amino acids. CDR3 loop: CSATGTGVTLSIRYTF. The CDR3 DNA is TGCAGTGCTACAGGGACAGGAGTAACATTGTCTATACGCTACACCTTC.

The sample holds a few counts of this clonotype. The chain has TRBV20-1 and TRBJ2-1, with 8 bases lining up with TRBD2. The germline V gene has CDR1 DFQATT and CDR2 SNEGSKA (reference sequence). The V and J ends lost 6 bases and 5 bases, in that order; junction bases with no gene match: 12. CDR3 size: 15 residues. The CDR3 DNA reads TGCAGTGCCGACGGGGGGGGGCAACTCAACAATGAGCAGTTCTTC. Translated: CSADGGGQLNNEQFF.

For this clonotype: A much larger clone differs from this one at a single base, so this may be a read error. The chain uses TRBV12-3 or TRBV12-4 and TRBJ1-2, with unresolved D. This CDR3 comprises 12 residues. The chain's CDR3 is CASSDDNYGHTF. Here the CDR3 DNA reads TGTGCCAGCAGCGACGATAACTATGGCCACACCTTC.

The V and J genes are TRBV13 and TRBJ1-2; possible D gene TRBD1, 6 bases. The CDR3 runs 14 residues. The germline V gene encodes CDR1 PRHDT and CDR2 FYEKMQ (reference sequence). The V end lost 3 bases, the J end lost 6 bases, and 14 bases lay between the germline ends. CDR3 protein: CASSFPGTTHGYTF. Written as DNA, the CDR3 is TGTGCCAGCAGCTTTCCCGGGACAACGCATGGCTACACCTTC.

This sequence joins TRBV7-9 and TRBJ2-5; D possibly matches TRBD1 or TRBD2 (6 bases each). Trimming took off 5 bases at V and 4 bases at J, with 20 bases between the two ends. In germline, CDR1 is SEHNR, CDR2 FQNEAQ (reference sequence). The CDR3 consists of 16 residues. CDR3 DNA sequence: TGTGCCAGCAGCACCCAACTAGCCCTAGGGGGAGAGACCCAGTACTTC. This translates into CASSTQLALGGETQYF. The full variable domain, in which reference TRBV7-9 and TRBJ2-5 provide the parts outside the CDR3, is DTGVSQNPRHKITKRGQNVTFRCDPISEHNRLYWYRQTLGQGPEFLTYFQNEAQLEKSRLLSDRFSAERPKGSFSTLEIQRTEQGDSAMYLCASSTQLALGGETQYFGPGTRLLVL.

The chain recombines TRBV4-2 with TRBJ1-3; D gene uncertain. Germline lookup yields CDR1 LGHNA and CDR2 YNFKEQ. V lost 0 bases and J lost 4, with 10 bases in between. The CDR3 has 15 residues. The chain's CDR3 is CASSQERTAGNTIYF. CDR3 DNA: TGTGCCAGCAGCCAAGAAAGAACGGCCGGAAACACCATATATTTT.

The V gene is TRBV12-3 or TRBV12-4, the J gene TRBJ2-7; D perhaps matches TRBD1 (5 bases). The CDR3 covers 15 residues. V was clipped by 5 bases and J by 2 bases, with 16 bases between them. The CDR3 DNA follows: TGTGCCAGCAGTCCAGGGCGCAGCAGGGCCTACGAGCAGTACTTC. Residues: CASSPGRSRAYEQYF.

There are a few counts of this clonotype. The genes are TRBV20-1 and TRBJ1-1, with D perhaps TRBD1 (6 bases). The germline V gene has CDR1 DFQATT and CDR2 SNEGSKA (reference sequence). This CDR3 has 15 amino acids. V lost 1 base, J lost 7 bases, and 19 bases lay in between. The CDR3 DNA follows: TGCAGTGCTAGAGCCCCTCCGGGGCAGGGGAATGAAGCTTTCTTT. It yields the protein CSARAPPGQGNEAFF.